The text below deals with one T cell receptor beta chain. Its antigen is not identified. The sample comes from a study of synovial regulatory T cells in juvenile arthritis. Findings and caveats of the study: CDR3 overlap with synovial Tregs was higher for iaTregs than other blood Tregs. Compared with other blood Treg cells, inflammation-associated Treg cells had reduced TCR diversity. Across patients, iaTreg TCR repertoires were mostly private, partly shared with synovial Teff and blood CPL.

Sequenced by immunoSEQ multiplex PCR; TCRdb stores in-frame clones only, minus some. The sample's table shows 9,500 to 10,000 clones. Donors were 11 juvenile idiopathic arthritis patients with active disease. Sequenced material: Treg cells from blood. The subset denotes: remaining (HLA-DR-negative) circulating blood Treg cells. The receptor was derived from a donor between 2 and 29 years old with juvenile idiopathic arthritis.

CDR3: CASSLVGGGKNIQYF. The chain joins TRBV7-2 to TRBJ2-4; TCRdb's D call of TRBD2 is untestable without DNA. CDR3 length equals 15 residues. Nucleotide data are not available. CDR1 and CDR2 from the germline V gene are SGHTA and FQGNSA.